These 3 T cell receptor beta chains originate from one sample sequenced in a study of blood T cell repertoires in COVID-19. This table comes from immunoSEQ multiplex PCR, and its TCRdb copy is limited to in-frame clones, with some not included. The sample lists about 360,000 clones, approximately 88% occurring once. Input material: PBMCs or T cells enriched from blood (not recorded which). The source is a woman aged 40 to 50 with acute COVID-19.

The chain employs TRBV3-1 (or the pseudogene TRBV3-2) and TRBJ1-2; D gene ambiguous. V was cut by 1 base and J by 0 bases, with 15 bases left in between. There are 17 residues in the CDR3. Germline V lookup: CDR1 LGHDT, CDR2 YNNKEL (reference sequence). The CDR3, as DNA: TGTGCCAGCAGCCAAGGGGAGGGCAGGAGATCTAACTATGGCTACACCTTC. As protein: CASSQGEGRRSNYGYTF.

This sequence joins TRBV12-5 and TRBJ2-5; weak D call: TRBD1 (6 bases). Germline V gene sequence: CDR1 LGHNT, CDR2 FRNRAP. Deletions cut 0 bases from V and 2 bases from J, with 22 bases between. There are 19 residues in the CDR3. This CDR3 is CASGLVLGGPTWVQETQYF. The CDR3 DNA sequence: TGTGCTAGTGGTTTGGTACTAGGGGGTCCAACCTGGGTTCAAGAGACCCAGTACTTC. The variable domain in full, completed from reference TRBV12-5 and TRBJ2-5, reads DARVTQTPRHKVTEMGQEVTMRCQPILGHNTVFWYRQTMMQGLELLAYFRNRAPLDDSGMPKDRFSAEMPDATLATLKIQPSEPRDSAVYFCASGLVLGGPTWVQETQYFGPGTRLLVL.

A few counts support this clone. The chain uses TRBV19 and TRBJ1-5, with 9 bases lining up with TRBD1. The CDR3 runs to 15 residues. V trimming: 5 bases; J trimming: 5 bases; junction bases outside the gene matches: 7. Germline CDR1 reads LNHDA; CDR2 reads SQIVND (reference sequence). CDR3 protein: CASSSVDRGYQPQHF. The CDR3 coding sequence is TGTGCCAGTAGTTCAGTGGACAGGGGATATCAGCCCCAGCATTTT.